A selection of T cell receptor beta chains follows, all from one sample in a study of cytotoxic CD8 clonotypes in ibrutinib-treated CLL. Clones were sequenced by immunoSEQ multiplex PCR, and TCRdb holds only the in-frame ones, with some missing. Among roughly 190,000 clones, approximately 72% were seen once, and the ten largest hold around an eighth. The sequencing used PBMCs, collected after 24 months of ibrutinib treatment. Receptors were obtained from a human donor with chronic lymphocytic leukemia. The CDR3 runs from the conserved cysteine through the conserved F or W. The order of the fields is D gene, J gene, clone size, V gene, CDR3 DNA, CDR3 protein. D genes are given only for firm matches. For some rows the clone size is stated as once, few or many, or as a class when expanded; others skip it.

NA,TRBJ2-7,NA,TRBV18,TGTGCCAGCTCAGCCCGGGCACGAGTGGAGCTTTACGAGCAGTACTTC,CASSARARVELYEQYF
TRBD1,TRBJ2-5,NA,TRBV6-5,TGTGCCAGCAGTTACTTCACAGGGGGCGCGGAGACCCAGTACTTC,CASSYFTGGAETQYF
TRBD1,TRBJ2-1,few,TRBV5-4,TGTGCCAGCAGCTTGGACAGGGGCCCCTACAATGAGCAGTTCTTC,CASSLDRGPYNEQFF
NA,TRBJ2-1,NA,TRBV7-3,TGTGCCAGCAGCTTAATAGGGACAACCTACAATGAGCAGTTCTTC,CASSLIGTTYNEQFF
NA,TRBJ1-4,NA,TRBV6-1,TGTGCCAGCAGCGTATCCCGGGACCGTAATGAAAAACTGTTTTTT,CASSVSRDRNEKLFF
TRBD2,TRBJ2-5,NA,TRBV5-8,TGTGCCAGCCAAGGAGGTAGCGGGAAGGGGGAGACCCAGTACTTC,CASQGGSGKGETQYF
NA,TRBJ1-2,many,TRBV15,TGTGCCACCAGCGCCCTGACAGGCTACTATGGCTACACCTTC,CATSALTGYYGYTF
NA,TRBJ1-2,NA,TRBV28,TGTGCCAGCTCCCAGATGTCGGGTGGCTACACCTTC,CASSQMSGGYTF
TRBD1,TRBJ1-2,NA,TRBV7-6,TGTGCCAGCAGCTACCGGGACAGGGGGCTGAACTATGGCTACACCTTC,CASSYRDRGLNYGYTF
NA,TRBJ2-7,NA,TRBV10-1,TGCGCCAGCAGTAACAGCTACGAGCAGTACTTC,CASSNSYEQYF
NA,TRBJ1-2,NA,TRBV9,TGTGCCAGTCTTTGGGTGGGTGGCTACACCTTC,CASLWVGGYTF
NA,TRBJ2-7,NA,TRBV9,TGTGCCAGCAGCGTAGCTTTAGAGAACGAGCAGTACTTC,CASSVALENEQYF
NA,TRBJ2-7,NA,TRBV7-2,TGTGCCAGCAGCTTAGGGACGGCCTACTCCTACGAGCAGTACTTC,CASSLGTAYSYEQYF
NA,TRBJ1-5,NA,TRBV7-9,TGTGCCAGCAGCTTAGACGGACAAGTTAGCAATCAGCCCCAGCATTTT,CASSLDGQVSNQPQHF
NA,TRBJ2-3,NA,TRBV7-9,TGTGCCAGCAGCTTATCTGCGGGTTCAGATACGCAGTATTTT,CASSLSAGSDTQYF
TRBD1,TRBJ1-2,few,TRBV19,TGTGCCAGCCAAAGGACAGGCGCGGAAGGCTACACCTTC,CASQRTGAEGYTF
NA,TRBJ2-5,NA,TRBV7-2,TGTGCCAGCAGCTTATTTTCCCAAGCAGTGGGAGAGACCCAGTACTTC,CASSLFSQAVGETQYF
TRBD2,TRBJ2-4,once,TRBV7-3,TGTGCCAGCAGCTTACCCCAAGGGCGGGAGATGACCAAAAACATTCAGTACTTC,CASSLPQGREMTKNIQYF
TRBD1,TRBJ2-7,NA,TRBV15,TGTGCCACCAGCAGAGATATACAGGGGGACGAGCAGTACTTC,CATSRDIQGDEQYF
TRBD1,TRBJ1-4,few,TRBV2,TGTGCCAGCCATCTAAACCGGGACAGGGTTTGGAAGACTAATGAAAAACTGTTTTTT,CASHLNRDRVWKTNEKLFF
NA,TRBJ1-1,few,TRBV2,TGTGCCAGCAGTACAGGGCTGAACACTGAAGCTTTCTTT,CASSTGLNTEAFF
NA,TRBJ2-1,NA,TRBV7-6,TGTGCCAGCAGCTCGCTGGGAGGGGGGTTTAAGTTCTTC,CASSSLGGGFKFF
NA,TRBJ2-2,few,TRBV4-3,TGCGCCAGCAGCCATGTTATCAGGGTTGTCACCGGGGAGCTGTTTTTT,CASSHVIRVVTGELFF
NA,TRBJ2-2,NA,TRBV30,TGTGCCTGGAGGAGCACCGGGGAGCTGTTTTTT,CAWRSTGELFF
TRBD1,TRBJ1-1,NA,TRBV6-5,TGTGCCAGCAGGAACACAGGGGGAGCTGAAGCTTTCTTT,CASRNTGGAEAFF
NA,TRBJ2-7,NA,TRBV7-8,TGTGCCAGCAGCCCCTCGTCGGGGCAGGTTGCCTACGAGCAGTACTTC,CASSPSSGQVAYEQYF
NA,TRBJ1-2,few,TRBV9,TGTGCCAGCAGCGTAGAGGGACACCGGAACTATGGCTACACCTTC,CASSVEGHRNYGYTF
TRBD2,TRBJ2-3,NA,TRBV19,TGTGCCAGTGGTCTAGCGGGAGTGACAGATACGCAGTATTTT,CASGLAGVTDTQYF
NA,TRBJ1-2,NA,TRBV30,TGTGCCTGGAGTGTTCCGGGGCCCGGCTACACCTTC,CAWSVPGPGYTF
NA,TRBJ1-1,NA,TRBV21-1,TGTGCCACCTCTAAAGCGAGGGGTGACAGTTTATTTCGGAACACTGAAGCTTTCTTT,CATSKARGDSLFRNTEAFF
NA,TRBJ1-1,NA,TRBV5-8,TGTGCCAGCAGCCACCCCACGAACACTGAAGCTTTCTTT,CASSHPTNTEAFF
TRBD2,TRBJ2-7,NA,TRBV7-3,TGTGCCAGCAGCTTAACTGGGACTAGCGGCTACGAGCAGTACTTC,CASSLTGTSGYEQYF
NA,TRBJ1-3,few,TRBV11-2,TGTGCCAGCAGCTTCTCCGGCGGGGTCTCTGGAAACACCATATATTTT,CASSFSGGVSGNTIYF
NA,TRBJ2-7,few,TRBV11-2,TGTGCCAGCAGCTTACTAAACCCAACCTACGAGCAGTACTTC,CASSLLNPTYEQYF
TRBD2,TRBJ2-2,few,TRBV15,TGTGCCACCAGCAGAAAACTAGCGGGAAGCACCGGGGAGCTGTTTTTT,CATSRKLAGSTGELFF
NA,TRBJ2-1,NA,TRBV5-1,TGCGCCAGCAGCTTGCAGGGGTACAATGAGCAGTTCTTC,CASSLQGYNEQFF
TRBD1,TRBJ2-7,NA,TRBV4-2,TGTGCCAGCAGCCCCGGACAGGCCTCCGAGCAGTACTTC,CASSPGQASEQYF
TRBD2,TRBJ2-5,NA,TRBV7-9,TGTGCCAGCAGCCACCCCGGGACTAGCGTGGAGACCCAGTACTTC,CASSHPGTSVETQYF
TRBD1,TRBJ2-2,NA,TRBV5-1,TGCGCCAGCAGCTTGTTTCAGGGGGCTATAAACACCGGGGAGCTGTTTTTT,CASSLFQGAINTGELFF
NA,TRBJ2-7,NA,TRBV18,TGTGCCAGCTCACCAAGGGGTCTTTACGAGCAGTACTTC,CASSPRGLYEQYF